Following are 12 T cell receptor beta chains from one sample sequenced in a study of cytomegalovirus exposure and HLA in healthy donors. Produced via immunoSEQ multiplex PCR; TCRdb's table is partial and in-frame only. Found here are 65,000 to 70,000 clones, 91% of them singletons; the top ten hold about 3%. The sample consisted of PBMCs. These receptors came from a man between 18 and 35 years old in good health and CMV-seronegative.

The chain combines TRBV28 with TRBJ1-2; perhaps TRBD1 as D (6 bases). CDR1 is MDHEN and CDR2 is SYDVKM in the germline V gene. This CDR3 is built from 14 residues. V lost 5 bases, J lost 2 bases, and 12 bases lay in between. This chain's CDR3 is CASSIRTANYGYTF. The CDR3 bases are TGTGCCAGCAGTATCCGGACAGCCAACTATGGCTACACCTTC.

The J gene is TRBJ2-3, the V gene TRBV27; D possibly corresponds to TRBD1 (6 bases). Looked up from germline, CDR1 is MNHEY and CDR2 is SMNVEV (reference sequence). The CDR3 length is 15 residues. Trimming took 7 bases from V and 3 from J, leaving 17 bases between them. This chain's CDR3 is CASTYGLGATDTQYF. The CDR3 region has the DNA TGTGCCAGCACCTATGGACTGGGGGCGACAGATACGCAGTATTTT.

V is TRBV7-2 and J is TRBJ2-1; D is perhaps TRBD1 (6 bases). CDR1 is SGHTA and CDR2 is FQGNSA in the germline V gene. Trimming removed 4 bases at V and 8 bases at J, with 15 bases between. This CDR3 has 14 amino acids. CDR3 protein: CASSSAARGDEQFF. CDR3 sequence (DNA): TGTGCCAGCAGCTCCGCAGCCAGGGGAGATGAGCAGTTCTTC.

This chain's CDR3 is CASSQQGAPLEQFF. The CDR3 DNA reads TGTGCCAGCAGTCAACAGGGGGCGCCTCTAGAGCAGTTCTTC. J is TRBJ2-1 and V is TRBV27; the match to TRBD1 covers 9 bases. The CDR3 runs 14 residues. The J segment lost 10 bases and the V segment lost 5 bases, leaving 9 bases of the junction unmatched. The germline CDR1 and CDR2 sequences are MNHEY and SMNVEV (reference sequence).

This clone has only one observation. The chain employs TRBV18 and TRBJ1-1; 8 nucleotides align to TRBD1. V was pared by 4 bases and J by 8 bases, with 6 bases of the junction left unmatched. CDR3 length: 13 amino acids. Germline CDR1 is KGHSH and CDR2 is LQKENI. The CDR3 reads CASSQGQAREAFF. The DNA of the CDR3 is TGTGCCAGCTCACAGGGACAGGCGAGGGAAGCTTTCTTT.

The rearrangement uses TRBV9 and TRBJ2-7; 7 bases fit TRBD1. Germline assignment: CDR1 SGDLS and CDR2 YYNGEE. The junction had 9 bases not matched to a gene; V was cut back by 3 bases and J by 0 bases. The CDR3 contains 16 residues. CDR3 loop: CASSGPKDRHSYEQYF. CDR3 in DNA: TGTGCCAGCAGCGGACCAAAGGACAGGCACTCCTACGAGCAGTACTTC.

This chain connects TRBV10-3 to TRBJ1-1; D not certain. The CDR3 covers 14 residues. Germline loops: CDR1 ENHRY, CDR2 SYGVKD. The ends were cut back, 6 bases at V and 1 base at J, with 12 bases in the middle. The CDR3 loop is CAIRQTSPNTEAFF. CDR3 DNA: TGTGCCATCAGACAGACAAGCCCGAACACTGAAGCTTTCTTT.

The chain recombines TRBV6-6 with TRBJ2-1, with D unclear. This CDR3 spans 13 amino acids. Germline assignment: CDR1 MNHNY and CDR2 SVGAGI (reference sequence). V lost 2 bases, J lost 6 bases, and 8 bases lay in between. The CDR3 sequence is CASSYVSSNEQFF. CDR3 in DNA: TGTGCCAGCAGTTACGTGTCTAGCAATGAGCAGTTCTTC.

For the CDR3, the DNA is TGTGCCAGCAGCGTACTGGGACTAGCGGGGTGGGGTGAGCAGTTCTTC. Its protein is CASSVLGLAGWGEQFF. The gene calls are TRBV9 and TRBJ2-1; 13 nucleotides line up with TRBD2. With 1 base clipped from V and 9 bases from J, the junction kept 7 bases outside the gene matches. CDR3 length: 16 residues. In germline, CDR1 is SGDLS, CDR2 YYNGEE.

The count of this clone is one. V usage is TRBV28 and J usage is TRBJ2-5, with 9 bases identical to TRBD2. With V trimmed by 6 bases and J by 3 bases, 8 bases remained unmatched. Germline CDR1 reads MDHEN; CDR2 reads SYDVKM. The CDR3 runs 15 residues. The CDR3 protein is CASSGKVAGEETQYF. Written as DNA, the CDR3 is TGTGCCAGCAGCGGAAAGGTAGCGGGAGAAGAGACCCAGTACTTC.

The gene calls are TRBV11-3 and TRBJ2-3, with 15 bases identical to TRBD2. The CDR3 extends over 17 amino acids. The germline gives CDR1 SGHNT, CDR2 YENEEA. With V trimmed by 6 bases and J by 1 base, 5 bases remained unmatched. CDR3 in DNA: TGTGCCAGCAGTTACGGACTAGCGGGAGGGGGCACAGATACGCAGTATTTT. Translating it yields CASSYGLAGGGTDTQYF.

In DNA, the CDR3 is TGCGCCAGCAGCCAAGCCACAGCTGGCGGGGCAAATGAGCAGTTCTTC. This codes for CASSQATAGGANEQFF. V is TRBV4-3 and J is TRBJ2-1; D may be TRBD2 (6 bases). V was trimmed by 1 base and J by 7 bases, leaving 17 bases between them. Germline lookup yields CDR1 LGHNA and CDR2 YSLEER. This CDR3 contains 16 residues.